Listed here is a single T cell receptor (beta chain). Its specificity is not known. V lost 8 bases to trimming and J lost 5 bases; unmatched junction nucleotides: 8. CDR3 length: 13 residues. Per the germline V gene, CDR1 is SGHVS and CDR2 is FQNEAQ. The data derive from a study of T cell repertoires in cytomegalovirus infection. Study summary: Through public TCR beta signatures, both CMV infection and matching HLA type were indicated.

TCRdb reprocessed the reads via MiXCR and lists one record per CDR3 protein. The repertoire includes roughly 570,000 distinct CDR3 sequences, just under 40% of them detected once, and around 48% sits in the top ten. Findings and limits, study-wide: The response measured ex vivo was dominated by TCR beta clonotypes (HLA-C-restricted and CMV-specific).

This TCR came from a human donor in good health (CMV status not recorded). Some clones in this sample may be carry-over from other donors' samples. Sequenced here: cultured PBMCs, sampled from culture after CMV antigen stimulation. The chain joins TRBV7-8 to TRBJ2-5, with 7 bases fitting TRBD1. The CDR3 loop reads CASGLQGWETQYF. DNA for the CDR3: TGTGCCAGCGGGCTACAGGGGTGGGAGACCCAGTACTTC.